This TCR beta chain was recorded in a study of T cell responses to AZD1222 COVID-19 vaccine. Concerning this clone itself: What it recognizes is unknown.

The study, taken as a whole, reports: Increases in Spike-specific TCR breadth and depth were seen after two AZD1222 doses. CD4 TCRs linked to vaccination spanned spike, dominating at 160-218 and 743-854. The study sampled repertoires only after the peak T cell response. Targets within unmutated variant regions were reportedly found for nearly half of spike-specific TCRs.

The method was immunoSEQ multiplex PCR; TCRdb's version includes in-frame clones alone and lacks a portion of them. The table has 85,000 to 95,000 clones, nearly 90% seen once. Looked up from germline, CDR1 is MNHEY and CDR2 is SMNVEV (reference sequence). The V and J ends lost 6 bases and 3 bases, in that order; junction bases with no gene match: 8. This CDR3 contains 14 residues. J is TRBJ2-7 and V is TRBV27; 7 bases are a match to TRBD2. Material: peripheral blood, obtained on day 0 of AZD1222 vaccination. This receptor was taken from an adult in good health. CDR3 region: CASSRPGGLYEQYF. The CDR3 DNA reads as TGTGCCAGCAGCCGACCGGGGGGTCTCTACGAGCAGTACTTC.